Listed here are 25 T cell receptor beta chains from one sample, sequenced in a study of cytomegalovirus exposure and HLA in healthy donors. PCR primers comprised 60 Vbeta and 13 Jbeta primers. Only in-frame clones appear in the TCRdb table, and some are missing; sequencing was by immunoSEQ multiplex PCR. This sample yields 74,000 or so clones, of which 60% to 85% are seen a single time; around a fifth belongs to the top ten. Sequencing used PBMCs. Receptors were obtained from a middle-aged woman in good health and CMV-seropositive.

The chain links TRBV11-2 to TRBJ1-3; D not resolved. The V gene's germline CDR1 is SGHAT and CDR2 FQNNGV. This CDR3 spans 17 amino acids. The V gene lost 6 bases and the J gene lost 0 bases, with 18 bases spanning the gap. CDR3 amino acids: CASSPRVAAGSGNTIYF. The DNA for the CDR3 is TGTGCCAGCAGTCCCCGGGTGGCGGCCGGCTCTGGAAACACCATATATTTT. The whole variable domain, filled in from reference TRBV11-2 and TRBJ1-3, reads EAGVAQSPRYKIIEKRQSVAFWCNPISGHATLYWYQQILGQGPKLLIQFQNNGVVDDSQLPKDRFSAERLKGVDSTLKIQPAKLEDSAVYLCASSPRVAAGSGNTIYFGEGSWLTVV.

The chain has TRBV7-9 and TRBJ2-4, with a possible D match to TRBD1 (6 bases). The ends were cut back, 4 bases at V and 6 bases at J, with 19 bases in the middle. This CDR3 has 16 residues. Germline CDR1 and CDR2: SEHNR and FQNEAQ (reference sequence). The CDR3 DNA reads as TGTGCCAGCAGCTCGCCGACAGGTGGGAAGCTAAACATTCAGTACTTC. Translated, it gives CASSSPTGGKLNIQYF.

V usage is TRBV30 and J usage is TRBJ2-5; 8 bases are shared with TRBD2. CDR1 GTSNPN and CDR2 SVGIG come from the germline V gene (reference sequence). V dropped 0 bases and J dropped 5; count of bases not matched to a gene: 5. The CDR3 totals 14 residues. The CDR3 loop is CAWSVGGRRETQYF. The CDR3 DNA is TGTGCCTGGAGTGTGGGCGGGAGGAGGGAGACCCAGTACTTC. The full variable domain, rest sourced from reference TRBV30 and TRBJ2-5, is SQTIHQWPATLVQPVGSPLSLECTVEGTSNPNLYWYRQAAGRGLQLLFYSVGIGQISSEVPQNLSASRPQDRQFILSSKKLLLSDSGFYLCAWSVGGRRETQYFGPGTRLLVL.

This clone occurred a few times. This chain links TRBV6-5 with TRBJ2-1, with 8 bases lining up with TRBD1. With V trimmed by 4 bases and J by 6 bases, 5 bases remained unmatched. The length of the CDR3 is 14 residues. CDR1 MNHEY and CDR2 SVGAGI come from the germline V gene. CDR3 residues: CASSLDRVVNEQFF. The CDR3 DNA is TGTGCCAGCAGTTTGGACAGGGTTGTCAATGAGCAGTTCTTC.

The V and J genes are TRBV5-1 and TRBJ2-7, with 8 bases fitting TRBD1. V lost 4 bases and J lost 2; bases outside the gene matches: 8. CDR1 SGHRS and CDR2 YFSETQ come from the germline V gene. The CDR3 has 15 residues. CDR3 DNA: TGCGCCAGCAGCGCGGGACAGGTAGGCACCTACGAGCAGTACTTC. This sequence encodes CASSAGQVGTYEQYF.

The chain uses TRBV27 and TRBJ2-5, with 10 nucleotides matching TRBD2. The CDR3 is 15 residues long. Germline loops: CDR1 MNHEY, CDR2 SMNVEV (reference sequence). Trimming cost V 3 bases and J 3 bases; bases outside gene matches: 4. This CDR3 reads CASSFERGGKETQYF. CDR3 DNA sequence: TGTGCCAGCAGTTTTGAGCGGGGGGGCAAAGAGACCCAGTACTTC.

The chain carries TRBV7-9 and TRBJ1-6, with D perhaps matching TRBD1 (6 bases). The CDR3 runs 14 residues. Germline V gene data show CDR1 as SEHNR and CDR2 as FQNEAQ (reference sequence). Trimming removed 4 bases at V and 6 bases at J, with 10 bases between. CDR3 sequence: CASSSGTRNSPLHF. In DNA form, the CDR3 reads TGTGCCAGCAGCTCCGGGACACGTAATTCACCCCTCCACTTT.

The V call is TRBV6-1, the J call TRBJ1-1, with a weak D call TRBD1 (5 bases). This CDR3 has 15 residues. Deletions cut 3 bases from V and 5 bases from J, with 16 bases between. CDR1 MNHNS and CDR2 SASEGT come from the germline V gene. CDR3 protein: CASSDDLGPGTEAFF. Here the CDR3 DNA reads TGTGCCAGCAGTGACGATTTGGGGCCAGGGACTGAAGCTTTCTTT.

This clone has more than one count but fewer than ten. The gene calls are TRBV2 and TRBJ1-5, with D tentatively TRBD1 (6 bases). CDR1 is SNHLY, CDR2 FYNNEI, per germline. The CDR3 is 15 residues long. Trimming removed 6 bases at V and 4 bases at J, with 16 bases between. The CDR3 protein is CASSFNRDYNQPQHF. Written as DNA, the CDR3 is TGTGCCAGCAGCTTTAACAGGGATTATAATCAGCCCCAGCATTTT.

This clone has a single count. The V gene is TRBV5-1, the J gene TRBJ2-7; 14 nucleotides align to TRBD2. Germline-derived CDR1 and CDR2 are SGHRS and YFSETQ. J gave up 1 base and V 4 bases, and 4 bases lay outside the gene matches. This CDR3 contains 16 residues. CDR3 bases: TGCGCCAGCAGCAAGGGGACTAGCGGGGGATCCTACGAGCAGTACTTC. It specifies CASSKGTSGGSYEQYF.

This clone was detected a few times. This sequence joins TRBV5-1 and TRBJ2-5; unclear D gene. The DNA end is more similar to TRBJ2-7, so the J call may be wrong. Germline loops: CDR1 SGHRS, CDR2 YFSETQ. The CDR3 is 14 residues long. The CDR3 nucleotides are TGCGCCAGCAGCTTGGGAGGTGCAACCCACGAGCAGTACTTC. Amino acid sequence: CASSLGGATHEQYF.

The chain uses TRBV6-5 and TRBJ2-1, with TRBD2 identical over 9 bases. The CDR3 is 16 residues long. In germline, CDR1 is MNHEY, CDR2 SVGAGI. The trim removed 1 base at V and 3 bases at J, leaving 4 bases unmatched. The CDR3 nucleotides are TGTGCCAGCAGTTACTGGGGTAGCGGGGGCTACAATGAGCAGTTCTTC. Translated, it gives CASSYWGSGGYNEQFF.

V usage is TRBV5-1 and J usage is TRBJ1-6; D remains ambiguous. This CDR3 is 14 amino acids long. V was trimmed by 4 bases and J by 0 bases, leaving 5 bases between them. Germline assignment: CDR1 SGHRS and CDR2 YFSETQ. The CDR3, as DNA: TGCGCCAGCAGCAGTAGCTCCTATAATTCACCCCTCCACTTT. Translation gives CASSSSSYNSPLHF. The full variable domain, with the rest looked up from reference TRBV5-1 and TRBJ1-6, is KAGVTQTPRYLIKTRGQQVTLSCSPISGHRSVSWYQQTPGQGLQFLFEYFSETQRNKGNFPGRFSGRQFSNSRSEMNVSTLELGDSALYLCASSSSSYNSPLHFGNGTRLTVT.

This chain joins TRBV18 and TRBJ2-7; no reliable D call. V was cut by 5 bases and J by 4 bases, with 21 bases left in between. This CDR3 is 16 amino acids long. Germline V CDR1 and CDR2: KGHSH, LQKENI. The CDR3 DNA sequence: TGTGCCAGCTCATCCGTACGCAAATCCTCCCTATACGAGCAGTACTTC. Translation gives CASSSVRKSSLYEQYF.

The chain joins TRBV6-5 to TRBJ1-3, with a possible D match to TRBD1 (5 bases). V dropped 6 bases and J dropped 2 bases, with 11 bases sitting between them. The CDR3 spans 14 residues. CDR1 is MNHEY, CDR2 SVGAGI, per germline. The CDR3 sequence: CASSNPDTGNTIYF. CDR3 nucleotides: TGTGCCAGCAGCAACCCGGACACTGGAAACACCATATATTTT.

V and J are TRBV6-1 and TRBJ2-7, with TRBD1 matching 9 bases. Germline V CDR1 and CDR2: MNHNS, SASEGT. The CDR3 sequence is 12 residues long. For the CDR3, the DNA is TGTGCAGCCGGGACAGGGATATACGAGCAGTACTTC. Translated: CAAGTGIYEQYF.

V gene TRBV30 combines with J gene TRBJ2-3; D perhaps matches TRBD1 (5 bases). The length of the CDR3 is 14 residues. From germline, CDR1 is GTSNPN and CDR2 SVGIG (reference sequence). The V end was cut by 1 base, the J end by 4 bases, with 12 bases between. For the CDR3, the DNA is TGTGCCTGGAGTGGCGGCAGGGAATCAGATACGCAGTATTTT. Translated, it gives CAWSGGRESDTQYF.

This chain links TRBV4-2 with TRBJ1-3; D gene ambiguous. The CDR3 is 17 amino acids. Per the germline V gene, CDR1 is LGHNA and CDR2 is YNFKEQ. Between the trimmed V and J ends, which lost 5 bases and 0 bases, there was a span of 17 bases. The CDR3 DNA sequence: TGTGCCAGCAGCTCTCGGACTGTTGTCTCCTCTGGAAACACCATATATTTT. Translating gives CASSSRTVVSSGNTIYF.

This chain connects TRBV28 to TRBJ2-7, with TRBD1 identical over 10 bases. In germline, CDR1 is MDHEN, CDR2 SYDVKM. V gave up 5 bases and J gave up 3 bases; unmatched junction bases: 7. This CDR3 spans 15 amino acids. CDR3 DNA sequence: TGTGCCAGCAGTGCGGACAGGGGGGGGAACTACGAGCAGTACTTC. Translation: CASSADRGGNYEQYF.

The chain carries TRBV6-4 and TRBJ2-1; 9 bases are shared with TRBD1. Germline assignment: CDR1 MRHNA and CDR2 SNTAGT. CDR3 length: 15 residues. Germline trimming cut 0 bases from V and 3 bases from J; bases unmatched to any gene: 0. For the CDR3, the DNA is TGTGCCAGCAGTGACTCGACAGGGGGCTACAATGAGCAGTTCTTC. Translation: CASSDSTGGYNEQFF.

V gene TRBV6-5 combines with J gene TRBJ2-3; no clear D gene. Trimming left V 8 bases short and J 3 bases short, with 12 bases between. Per germline, CDR1 MNHEY and CDR2 SVGAGI. The CDR3 sequence is 13 residues long. In DNA form, the CDR3 reads TGTGCCAGCGGCCTAGACTCGACAGATACGCAGTATTTT. It encodes CASGLDSTDTQYF.

This clone came up a few times. In DNA, the CDR3 is TGTGCCAGCAGACCCGGAGGGACAGGGGGAGATGGCTACACCTTC. Protein product: CASRPGGTGGDGYTF. The chain has TRBV6-1 and TRBJ1-2, with 11 bases identical to TRBD1. This CDR3 spans 15 amino acids. Per the germline V gene, CDR1 is MNHNS and CDR2 is SASEGT. V shed 6 bases and J 6 bases; nucleotides not matched to a gene: 9.

The chain employs TRBV19 and TRBJ1-5; 7 bases are a match to TRBD1. CDR3 size: 14 residues. Unmatched junction bases numbered 9, after V lost 8 bases and J lost 5 bases. Germline V lookup: CDR1 LNHDA, CDR2 SQIVND (reference sequence). This CDR3 is CASQGGIRYQPQHF. CDR3 DNA sequence: TGTGCCAGTCAGGGGGGCATCCGATATCAGCCCCAGCATTTT.

This rearrangement joins TRBV5-5 to TRBJ2-1; tentative D call: TRBD2 (6 bases). CDR1 is SGHKS and CDR2 is YYEKEE in the germline V gene (reference sequence). Trimming cost V 4 bases and J 8 bases, with 25 bases left between them. The CDR3 spans 17 residues. CDR3 amino acids: CASSLGGTSFSSDEQFF. The CDR3, as DNA: TGTGCCAGCAGCCTTGGGGGAACTAGCTTTTCCTCCGATGAGCAGTTCTTC.

The V and J genes are TRBV5-8 and TRBJ1-1; D may be TRBD1 (5 bases). Germline V gene data show CDR1 as SGHTS and CDR2 as YDEGEE. This CDR3 has 15 residues. Between the trimmed V and J ends, which lost 4 bases and 9 bases, there was a span of 22 bases. The CDR3 here is CASSPVMAGISKAFF. In nucleotides, the CDR3 is TGTGCCAGCAGCCCGGTCATGGCAGGGATATCTAAAGCTTTCTTT.